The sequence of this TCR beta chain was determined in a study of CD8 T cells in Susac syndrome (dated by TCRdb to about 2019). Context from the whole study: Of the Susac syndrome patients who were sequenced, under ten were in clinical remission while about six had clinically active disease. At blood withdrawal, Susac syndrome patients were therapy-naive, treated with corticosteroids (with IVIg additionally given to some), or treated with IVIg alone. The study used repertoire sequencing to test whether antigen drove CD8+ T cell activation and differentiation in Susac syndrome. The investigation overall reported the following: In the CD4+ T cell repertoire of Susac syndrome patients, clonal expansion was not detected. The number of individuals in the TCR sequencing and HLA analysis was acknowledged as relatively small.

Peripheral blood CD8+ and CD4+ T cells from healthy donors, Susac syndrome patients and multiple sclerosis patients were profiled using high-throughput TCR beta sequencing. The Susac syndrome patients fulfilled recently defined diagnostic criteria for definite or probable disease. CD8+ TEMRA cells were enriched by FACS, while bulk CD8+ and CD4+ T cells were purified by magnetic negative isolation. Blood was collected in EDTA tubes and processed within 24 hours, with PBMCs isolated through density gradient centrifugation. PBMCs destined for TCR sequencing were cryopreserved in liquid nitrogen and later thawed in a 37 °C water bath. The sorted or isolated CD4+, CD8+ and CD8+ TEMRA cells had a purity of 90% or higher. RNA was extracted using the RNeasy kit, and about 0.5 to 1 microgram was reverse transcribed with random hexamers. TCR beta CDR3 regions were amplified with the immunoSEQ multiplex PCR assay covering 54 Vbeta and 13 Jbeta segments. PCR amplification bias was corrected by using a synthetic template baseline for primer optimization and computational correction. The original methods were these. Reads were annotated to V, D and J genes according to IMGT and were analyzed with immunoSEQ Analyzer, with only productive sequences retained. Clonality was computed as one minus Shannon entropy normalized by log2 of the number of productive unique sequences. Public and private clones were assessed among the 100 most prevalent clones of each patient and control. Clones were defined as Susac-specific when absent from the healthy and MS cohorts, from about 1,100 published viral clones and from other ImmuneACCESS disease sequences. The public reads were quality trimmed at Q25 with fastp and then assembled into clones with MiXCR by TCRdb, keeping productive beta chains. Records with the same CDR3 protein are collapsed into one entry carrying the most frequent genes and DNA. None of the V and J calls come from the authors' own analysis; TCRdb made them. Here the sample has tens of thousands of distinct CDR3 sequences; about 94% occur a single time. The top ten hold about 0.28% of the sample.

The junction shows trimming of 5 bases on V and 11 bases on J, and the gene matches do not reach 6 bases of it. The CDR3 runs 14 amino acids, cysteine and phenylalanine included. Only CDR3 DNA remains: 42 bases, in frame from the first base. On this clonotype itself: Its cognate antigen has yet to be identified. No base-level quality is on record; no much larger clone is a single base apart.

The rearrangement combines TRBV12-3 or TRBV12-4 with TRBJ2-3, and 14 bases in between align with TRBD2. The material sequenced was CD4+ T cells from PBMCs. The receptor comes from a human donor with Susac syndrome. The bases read TGTGCCAGCAGTCGGACTAGCGGGGGGCGTAGGCAGTATTTT. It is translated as CASSRTSGGRRQYF.